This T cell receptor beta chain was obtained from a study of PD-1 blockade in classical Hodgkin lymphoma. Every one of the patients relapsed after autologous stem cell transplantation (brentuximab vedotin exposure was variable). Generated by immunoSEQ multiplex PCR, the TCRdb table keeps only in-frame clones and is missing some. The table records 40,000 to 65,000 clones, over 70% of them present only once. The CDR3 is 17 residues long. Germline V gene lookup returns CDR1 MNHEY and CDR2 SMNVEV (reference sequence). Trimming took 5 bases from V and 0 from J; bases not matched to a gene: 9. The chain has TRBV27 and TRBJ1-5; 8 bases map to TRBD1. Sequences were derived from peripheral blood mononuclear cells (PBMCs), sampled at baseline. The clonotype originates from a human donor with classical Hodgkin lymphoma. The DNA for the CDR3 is TGTGCCAGCAGTATGGTACAGGGGGGGAATAGCAATCAGCCCCAGCATTTT. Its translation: CASSMVQGGNSNQPQHF.